What follows is one TCR beta chain and its context. Its target is not known. Trimming took 2 bases from V and 4 from J, leaving 12 bases between them. The CDR3 has 15 residues. Germline V lookup: CDR1 SGHVS, CDR2 FNYEAQ. This sample was taken from a study of T cell responses to AZD1222 COVID-19 vaccine. Sequencing was performed with immunoSEQ multiplex PCR; in TCRdb, only in-frame clones are kept and a portion is missing. The sample gives some 130,000 clones, roughly 90% of which show up once; about 6% is in the top ten. Study-wide points: Donors, mostly white British, included more females; clonal diversity was possibly underestimated.

Sequences were derived from peripheral blood, sampled on day 0 of AZD1222 vaccination. The chain couples TRBV7-6 to TRBJ2-1; the D is unclear. This receptor was taken from an adult in good health. CDR3 in DNA: TGTGCCAGCAGCTTAAAGGGTTTAGGTTACAATGAGCAGTTCTTC. Translation gives CASSLKGLGYNEQFF.